This section outlines one TCR beta chain sequence together with its context. In the original analysis: From reference gene primer amplification, estimates of nucleated cell counts were derived. This table comes from immunoSEQ multiplex PCR, and its TCRdb copy is limited to in-frame clones, with some not included. The DNA was the basis for D and trimming; V, J and clone size are from that table. This table holds 300,000 to 400,000 clones, about 86% found once. The data were obtained in a study of blood T cell repertoires in COVID-19. Whole-study context: The cDNA or gDNA used as material had been derived from T cells, B-cell-depleted T cells, or PBMCs.

Sequences were obtained from PBMCs or T cells enriched from blood (not recorded which). This receptor was obtained from a woman in her thirties or forties with acute COVID-19.

The CDR3, as DNA: TGTGCCAGCAGTCCAGTCGGACAGAACACCGGGGAGCTGTTTTTT. It is translated as CASSPVGQNTGELFF. The chain uses TRBV2 and TRBJ2-2, with D perhaps matching TRBD1 (5 bases). Germline loops: CDR1 SNHLY, CDR2 FYNNEI. The ends were cut back, 5 bases at V and 1 base at J, with 11 bases in the middle. The CDR3 loop spans 15 amino acids.